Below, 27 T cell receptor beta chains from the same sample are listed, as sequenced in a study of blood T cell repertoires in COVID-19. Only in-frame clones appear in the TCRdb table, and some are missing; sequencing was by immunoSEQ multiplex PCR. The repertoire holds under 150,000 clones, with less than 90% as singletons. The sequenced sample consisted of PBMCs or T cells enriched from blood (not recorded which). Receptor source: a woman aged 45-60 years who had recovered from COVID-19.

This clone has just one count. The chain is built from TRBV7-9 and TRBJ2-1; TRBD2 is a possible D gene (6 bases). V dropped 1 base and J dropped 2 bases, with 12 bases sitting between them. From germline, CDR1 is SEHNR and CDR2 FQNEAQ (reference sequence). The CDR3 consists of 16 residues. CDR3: CASSLGVGGTYNEQFF. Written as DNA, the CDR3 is TGTGCCAGCAGCTTAGGAGTGGGGGGAACCTACAATGAGCAGTTCTTC.

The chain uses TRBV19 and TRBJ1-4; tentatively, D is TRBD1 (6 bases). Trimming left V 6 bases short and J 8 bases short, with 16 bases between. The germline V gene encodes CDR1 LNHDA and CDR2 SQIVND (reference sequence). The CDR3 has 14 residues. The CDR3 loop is CASRTGQGFEKLFF. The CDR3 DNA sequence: TGTGCCAGTAGGACGGGACAAGGGTTCGAAAAACTGTTTTTT.

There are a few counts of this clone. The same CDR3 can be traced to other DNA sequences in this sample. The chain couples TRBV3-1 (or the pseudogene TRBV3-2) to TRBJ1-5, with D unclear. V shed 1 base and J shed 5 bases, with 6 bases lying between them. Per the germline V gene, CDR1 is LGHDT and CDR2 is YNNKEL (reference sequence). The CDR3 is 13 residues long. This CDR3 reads CASSQAGDQPQHF. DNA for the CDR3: TGTGCCAGCAGCCAAGCGGGAGATCAGCCCCAGCATTTT.

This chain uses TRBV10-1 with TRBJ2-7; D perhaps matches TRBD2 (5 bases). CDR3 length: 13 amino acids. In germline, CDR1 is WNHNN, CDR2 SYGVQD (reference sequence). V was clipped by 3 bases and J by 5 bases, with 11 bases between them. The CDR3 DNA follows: TGCGCCAGCAGTGATAGACTCGGGGACGAGCAGTACTTC. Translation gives CASSDRLGDEQYF.

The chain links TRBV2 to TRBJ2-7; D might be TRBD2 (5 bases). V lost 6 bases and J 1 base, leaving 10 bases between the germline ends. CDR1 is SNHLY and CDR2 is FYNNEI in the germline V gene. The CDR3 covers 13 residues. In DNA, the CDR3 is TGTGCCAGCAGCGACTATACTTCCTACGAGCAGTACTTC. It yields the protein CASSDYTSYEQYF.

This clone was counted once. CDR3 protein: CASHGTSGGLSSYEQYF. The CDR3 DNA sequence: TGTGCCAGCCACGGGACTAGCGGGGGGCTTAGCTCCTACGAGCAGTACTTC. V gene TRBV2 combines with J gene TRBJ2-7; 15 nucleotides align to TRBD2. This CDR3 contains 17 residues. Germline trimming cut 8 bases from V and 0 bases from J; bases unmatched to any gene: 8. The germline V gene has CDR1 SNHLY and CDR2 FYNNEI.

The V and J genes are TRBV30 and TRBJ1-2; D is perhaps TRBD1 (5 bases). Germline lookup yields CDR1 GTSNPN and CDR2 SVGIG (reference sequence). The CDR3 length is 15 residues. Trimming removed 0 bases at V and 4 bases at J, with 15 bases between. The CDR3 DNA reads TGTGCCTGGAGTGTTCTGGACACAGGAACCTATGGCTACACCTTC. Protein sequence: CAWSVLDTGTYGYTF.

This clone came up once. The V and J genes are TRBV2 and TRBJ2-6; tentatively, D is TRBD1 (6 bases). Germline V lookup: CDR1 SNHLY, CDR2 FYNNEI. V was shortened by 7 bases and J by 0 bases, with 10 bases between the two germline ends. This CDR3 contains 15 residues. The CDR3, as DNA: TGTGCCAGCAAACAGGGTAGCTCTGGGGCCAACGTCCTGACTTTC. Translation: CASKQGSSGANVLTF.

The CDR3 protein is CASSLGVSTARGTYEQYF. The CDR3, as DNA: TGCGCCAGCAGCTTGGGTGTATCAACGGCTAGAGGCACCTACGAGCAGTACTTC. The V gene is TRBV5-1, the J gene TRBJ2-7; D gene uncertain. The CDR3 has 18 residues. The germline V and J ends were trimmed by 0 bases and 2 bases, with 21 bases remaining between them. From germline, CDR1 is SGHRS and CDR2 YFSETQ.

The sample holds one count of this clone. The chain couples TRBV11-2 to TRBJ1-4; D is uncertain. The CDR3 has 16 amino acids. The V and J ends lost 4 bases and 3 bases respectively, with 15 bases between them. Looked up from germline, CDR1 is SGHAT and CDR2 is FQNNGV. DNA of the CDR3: TGTGCCAGCAGCTCCCTAAAACGAATAGCTAATGAAAAACTGTTTTTT. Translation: CASSSLKRIANEKLFF.

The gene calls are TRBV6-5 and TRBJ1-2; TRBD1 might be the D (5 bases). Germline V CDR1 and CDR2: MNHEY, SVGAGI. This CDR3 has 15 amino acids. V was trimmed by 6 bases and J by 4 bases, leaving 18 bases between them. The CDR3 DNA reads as TGTGCCAGCAGGCCCACTCCTGGCAGGGCCTATGGCTACACCTTC. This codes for CASRPTPGRAYGYTF.

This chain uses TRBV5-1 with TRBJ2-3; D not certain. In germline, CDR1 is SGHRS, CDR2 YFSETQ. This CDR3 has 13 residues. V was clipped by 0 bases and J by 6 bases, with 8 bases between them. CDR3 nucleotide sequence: TGCGCCAGCAGCTTGGCTCGGTTTGATACGCAGTATTTT. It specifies CASSLARFDTQYF. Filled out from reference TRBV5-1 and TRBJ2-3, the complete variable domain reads KAGVTQTPRYLIKTRGQQVTLSCSPISGHRSVSWYQQTPGQGLQFLFEYFSETQRNKGNFPGRFSGRQFSNSRSEMNVSTLELGDSALYLCASSLARFDTQYFGPGTRLTVL.

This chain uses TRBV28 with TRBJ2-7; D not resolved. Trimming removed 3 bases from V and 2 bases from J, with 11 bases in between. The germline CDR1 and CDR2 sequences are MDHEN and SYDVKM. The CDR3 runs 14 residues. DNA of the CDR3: TGTGCCAGCAGTTTTTGGAGCAGCCCCTACGAGCAGTACTTC. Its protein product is CASSFWSSPYEQYF.

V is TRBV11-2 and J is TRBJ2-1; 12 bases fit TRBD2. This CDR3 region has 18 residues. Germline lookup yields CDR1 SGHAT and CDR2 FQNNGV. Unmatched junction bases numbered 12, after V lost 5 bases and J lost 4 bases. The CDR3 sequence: CASSNYGASGGGYNEQFF. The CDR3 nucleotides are TGTGCCAGCAGCAACTACGGGGCTAGCGGGGGGGGTTACAATGAGCAGTTCTTC.

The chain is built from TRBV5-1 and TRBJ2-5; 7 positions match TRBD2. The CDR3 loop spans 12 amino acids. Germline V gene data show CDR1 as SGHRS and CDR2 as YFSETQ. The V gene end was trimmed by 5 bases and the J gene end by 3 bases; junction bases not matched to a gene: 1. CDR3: CASSRGEETQYF. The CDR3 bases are TGCGCCAGCAGTCGGGGGGAAGAGACCCAGTACTTC.

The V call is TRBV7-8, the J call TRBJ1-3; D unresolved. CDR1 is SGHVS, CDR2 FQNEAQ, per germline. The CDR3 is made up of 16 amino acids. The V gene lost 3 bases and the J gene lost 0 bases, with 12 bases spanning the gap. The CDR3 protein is CASSFLTARSGNTIYF. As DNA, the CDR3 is TGTGCCAGCAGCTTTCTCACAGCCCGCTCTGGAAACACCATATATTTT.

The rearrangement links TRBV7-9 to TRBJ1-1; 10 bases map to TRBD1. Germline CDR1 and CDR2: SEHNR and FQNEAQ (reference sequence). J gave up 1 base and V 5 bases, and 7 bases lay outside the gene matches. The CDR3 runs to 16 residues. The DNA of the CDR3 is TGTGCCAGCAGCCTCGGGACAGGGGTAAAGAACACTGAAGCTTTCTTT. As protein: CASSLGTGVKNTEAFF.

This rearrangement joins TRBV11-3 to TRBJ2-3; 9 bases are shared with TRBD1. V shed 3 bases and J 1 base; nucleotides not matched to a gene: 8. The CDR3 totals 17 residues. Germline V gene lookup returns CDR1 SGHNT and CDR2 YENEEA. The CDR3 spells CASSFRDRVFGTDTQYF. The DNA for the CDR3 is TGTGCCAGCAGCTTCCGGGACAGGGTGTTCGGCACAGATACGCAGTATTTT.

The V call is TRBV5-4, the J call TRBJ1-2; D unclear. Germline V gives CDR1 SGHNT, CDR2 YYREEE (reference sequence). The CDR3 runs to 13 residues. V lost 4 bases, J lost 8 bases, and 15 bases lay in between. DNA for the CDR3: TGTGCCAGCAGCCTGTCCCTCGAGGGCGGCTACACCTTC. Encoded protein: CASSLSLEGGYTF.

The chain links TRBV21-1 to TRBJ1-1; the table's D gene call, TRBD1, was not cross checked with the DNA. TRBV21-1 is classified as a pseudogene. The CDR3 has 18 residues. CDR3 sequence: CASSQGRRSQQGNTEAFF. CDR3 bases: TGTGCCAGCAGCCAAGGACGGAGGTCTCAACAGGGGAACACTGAAGCTTTCTTT.

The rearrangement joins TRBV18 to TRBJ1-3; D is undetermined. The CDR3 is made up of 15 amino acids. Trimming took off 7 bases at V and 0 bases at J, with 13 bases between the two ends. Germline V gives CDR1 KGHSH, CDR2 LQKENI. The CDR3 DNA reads TGTGCCAGCTTCAGGTCTGGGAGCTCTGGAAACACCATATATTTT. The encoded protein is CASFRSGSSGNTIYF.

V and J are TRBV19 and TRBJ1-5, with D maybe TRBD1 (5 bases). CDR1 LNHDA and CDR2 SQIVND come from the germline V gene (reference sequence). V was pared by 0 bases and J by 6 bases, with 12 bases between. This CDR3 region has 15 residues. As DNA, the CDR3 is TGTGCCAGTAGTATAGATCCAGGGCCCGGTCAGCCCCAGCATTTT. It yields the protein CASSIDPGPGQPQHF.

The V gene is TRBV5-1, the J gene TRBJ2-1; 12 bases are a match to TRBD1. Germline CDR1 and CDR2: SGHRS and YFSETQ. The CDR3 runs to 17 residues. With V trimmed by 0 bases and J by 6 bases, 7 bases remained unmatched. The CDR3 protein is CASSLAGTGGESNEQFF. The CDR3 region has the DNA TGCGCCAGCAGCTTGGCTGGGACAGGGGGCGAGAGCAATGAGCAGTTCTTC.

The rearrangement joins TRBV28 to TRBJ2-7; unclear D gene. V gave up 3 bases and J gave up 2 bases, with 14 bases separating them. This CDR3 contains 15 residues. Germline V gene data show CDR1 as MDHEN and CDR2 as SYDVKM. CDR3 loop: CASSFSSPEAYEQYF. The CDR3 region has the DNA TGTGCCAGCAGTTTTAGTAGCCCTGAGGCCTACGAGCAGTACTTC.

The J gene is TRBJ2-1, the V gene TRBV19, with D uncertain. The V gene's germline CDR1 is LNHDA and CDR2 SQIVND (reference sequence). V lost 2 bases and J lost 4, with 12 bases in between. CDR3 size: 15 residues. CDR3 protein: CASSIIAEEYNEQFF. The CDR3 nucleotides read TGTGCCAGTAGTATAATAGCAGAGGAATACAATGAGCAGTTCTTC.

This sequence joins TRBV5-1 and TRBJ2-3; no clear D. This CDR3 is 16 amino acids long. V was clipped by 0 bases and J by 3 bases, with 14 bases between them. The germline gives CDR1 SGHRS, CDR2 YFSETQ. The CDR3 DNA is TGCGCCAGCAGCTTGGCCGCGAGCGATCTAACAGATACGCAGTATTTT. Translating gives CASSLAASDLTDTQYF.

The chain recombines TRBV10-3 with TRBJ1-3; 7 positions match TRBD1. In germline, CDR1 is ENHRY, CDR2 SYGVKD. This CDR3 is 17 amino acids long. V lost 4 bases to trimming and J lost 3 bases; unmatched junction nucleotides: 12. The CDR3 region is CAISGGKAGGSGNTIYF. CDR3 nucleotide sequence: TGTGCCATCAGTGGAGGAAAGGCAGGGGGTAGTGGAAACACCATATATTTT.